A single sample gave rise to the 30 T cell receptor beta chains below, sequenced in a study of vaccination effects on CD4 cells after COVID-19. Antigen specificity for these receptors is unknown. Antigen-specific CD4+ T cells were expanded with viral peptide pools in the ViraFEST assay before sequencing. Scientists isolated CD4+ T cells after an approximately 10-day culture period ended. Nobody among the vaccine recipients had prior SARS-CoV-2 infection (nucleocapsid antibodies were negative). Sequencing used immunoSEQ multiplex PCR; TCRdb keeps in-frame clones, though not all of them. Of about 73,000 clones in the sample, about four fifths are singletons; the top ten hold around 2.9%. The source was CD4+ T cells from PBMCs cultured with HCoV-NL63 spike peptides, collected before COVID-19 vaccination. These receptors came from a human donor who received a COVID-19 vaccine.

The chain recombines TRBV4-2 with TRBJ1-2; possible D gene TRBD1, 5 bases. V lost 1 base and J lost 7, with 10 bases in between. The germline V gene has CDR1 LGHNA and CDR2 YNFKEQ. The CDR3 is made up of 13 amino acids. In DNA, the CDR3 is TGTGCCAGCAGCCAAGGTCCAGGGATTGGCTACACCTTC. It yields the protein CASSQGPGIGYTF.

The chain is built from TRBV24-1 and TRBJ1-5; D ambiguous. Germline CDR1 KGHDR, CDR2 SFDVKD. There are 14 residues in the CDR3. Trimming removed 5 bases from V and 3 bases from J, with 10 bases in between. CDR3 coding DNA: TGTGCCACCAGTGCCCGTTTTTACAATCAGCCCCAGCATTTT. This gives the protein CATSARFYNQPQHF.

The genes are TRBV6-5 and TRBJ2-7; D is perhaps TRBD1 (5 bases). From germline, CDR1 is MNHEY and CDR2 SVGAGI. The CDR3 runs 15 residues. V lost 7 bases, J lost 0 bases, and 16 bases lay in between. CDR3 DNA: TGTGCCAGCACCGAACAGGACGGGCTCTCCTACGAGCAGTACGTC. Amino acid sequence: CASTEQDGLSYEQYV.

V is TRBV7-8 and J is TRBJ1-5; TRBD1 aligns across 7 bases. The V segment lost 2 bases and the J segment 5 bases; nucleotides outside the gene matches: 3. In germline, CDR1 is SGHVS, CDR2 FQNEAQ. This CDR3 comprises 14 residues. CDR3 coding DNA: TGTGCCAGCAGCTTATTCCAGGGGGATCAGCCCCAGCATTTT. Translation gives CASSLFQGDQPQHF.

The chain employs TRBV2 and TRBJ1-5, with D possibly being TRBD1 (5 bases). The CDR3 has 15 amino acids. V gave up 5 bases and J gave up 3 bases, with 14 bases separating them. Germline values: CDR1 SNHLY, CDR2 FYNNEI. The CDR3 DNA is TGTGCCAGCAGTAGAGACCCGGGACCCAATCAGCCCCAGCATTTT. Translation: CASSRDPGPNQPQHF.

The rearrangement links TRBV6-5 to TRBJ1-2; the D is unclear. Per the germline V gene, CDR1 is MNHEY and CDR2 is SVGAGI. The length of the CDR3 is 13 residues. Trimming removed 2 bases from V and 7 bases from J, with 11 bases in between. CDR3 in DNA: TGTGCCAGCAGTTACACCGGGGTTAGTGGCTACACCTTC. Translating gives CASSYTGVSGYTF.

The J gene is TRBJ1-6, the V gene TRBV27; no clear D gene. There are 12 residues in the CDR3. The V gene lost 5 bases and the J gene lost 4 bases, with 3 bases spanning the gap. Germline-derived CDR1 and CDR2 are MNHEY and SMNVEV (reference sequence). Here the CDR3 reads CASSLYNSPLHF. The DNA of the CDR3 is TGTGCCAGCAGTCTATATAATTCACCCCTCCACTTT.

The rearrangement links TRBV6-5 to TRBJ2-7; TRBD1 might be the D (6 bases). Germline CDR1 is MNHEY and CDR2 is SVGAGI. The CDR3 sequence is 14 residues long. Trimming took off 6 bases at V and 0 bases at J, with 12 bases between the two ends. CDR3 in DNA: TGTGCCAGCAGCCGGACAGTGAGCTCCTACGAGCAGTACGTC. Residues: CASSRTVSSYEQYV.

The gene calls are TRBV9 and TRBJ2-7, with 11 bases that match TRBD2. After removal of 7 bases from V and 3 bases from J, the junction contained 12 bases not matched to a gene. Germline values: CDR1 SGDLS, CDR2 YYNGEE. CDR3 length: 16 amino acids. In nucleotides, the CDR3 is TGTGCCAGCCCGGCCTGCCTAGCGGGGGGCGGCTACGAGCAGTACGTC. Translating it yields CASPACLAGGGYEQYV.

J is TRBJ2-6 and V is TRBV6-4, with D unresolved. From germline, CDR1 is MRHNA and CDR2 SNTAGT. This CDR3 contains 15 residues. V lost 2 bases, J lost 2 bases, and 7 bases lay in between. The CDR3 protein is CASSDGSTGANVLTF. CDR3 DNA: TGTGCCAGCAGTGACGGGTCAACTGGGGCCAACGTCCTGACTTTC.

The chain joins TRBV5-1 to TRBJ1-2; D is perhaps TRBD1 (5 bases). The CDR3 has 13 residues. CDR1 SGHRS and CDR2 YFSETQ come from the germline V gene. Trimming took off 0 bases at V and 6 bases at J, with 9 bases between the two ends. CDR3 coding DNA: TGCGCCAGCAGCTTGGCAGGGTTGGATGGCTACACCTTC. This sequence encodes CASSLAGLDGYTF. Full variable domain (rest looked up from reference TRBV5-1 and TRBJ1-2): KAGVTQTPRYLIKTRGQQVTLSCSPISGHRSVSWYQQTPGQGLQFLFEYFSETQRNKGNFPGRFSGRQFSNSRSEMNVSTLELGDSALYLCASSLAGLDGYTFGSGTRLTVV.

V usage is TRBV6-2 or TRBV6-3 and J usage is TRBJ2-7; D is undetermined. V was pared by 5 bases and J by 4 bases, with 9 bases between. Per the germline V gene, CDR1 is MNHEY and CDR2 is SVGEGT. The CDR3 spans 12 residues. CDR3 residues: CASSQRGYEQYV. The DNA for the CDR3 is TGTGCCAGCAGTCAACGAGGATACGAGCAGTACGTC.

This clone has only a few counts. The chain employs TRBV3-1 (or the pseudogene TRBV3-2) and TRBJ1-6; 9 nucleotides match TRBD1. With 4 bases clipped from V and 8 bases from J, the junction kept 6 bases outside the gene matches. Germline CDR1 and CDR2: LGHDT and YNNKEL (reference sequence). This CDR3 region has 15 residues. CDR3 protein: CASSPWGQGDSPLHF. As DNA, the CDR3 is TGTGCCAGCAGCCCTTGGGGACAGGGAGATTCACCCCTCCACTTT.

The genes are TRBV28 and TRBJ1-3; a possible D gene is TRBD1 (5 bases). Germline CDR1 reads MDHEN; CDR2 reads SYDVKM. Trimming took off 4 bases at V and 4 bases at J, with 17 bases between the two ends. This CDR3 has 16 amino acids. This CDR3 is CASSSWGVTSGNTIYF. CDR3 sequence (DNA): TGTGCCAGCAGTTCCTGGGGGGTTACCTCGGGAAACACCATATATTTT.

V is TRBV19 and J is TRBJ2-7; 7 bases are shared with TRBD1. Germline lookup yields CDR1 LNHDA and CDR2 SQIVND (reference sequence). This CDR3 region has 11 residues. Trimming cost V 4 bases and J 7 bases; bases outside gene matches: 1. Here the CDR3 DNA reads TGTGCCAGTAGTAGGACAGGAGAGCAGTACGTC. Translating it yields CASSRTGEQYV.

The CDR3 DNA reads as TGCGCCAGCAGCTTGGTGGTCGATAATTCACCCCTCCACTTT. This encodes CASSLVVDNSPLHF. The V and J genes are TRBV5-1 and TRBJ1-6; no clear D. V dropped 0 bases and J dropped 5 bases, with 6 bases sitting between them. Germline V gives CDR1 SGHRS, CDR2 YFSETQ. This CDR3 contains 14 residues. The complete variable domain, with remaining parts taken from reference TRBV5-1 and TRBJ1-6, reads KAGVTQTPRYLIKTRGQQVTLSCSPISGHRSVSWYQQTPGQGLQFLFEYFSETQRNKGNFPGRFSGRQFSNSRSEMNVSTLELGDSALYLCASSLVVDNSPLHFGNGTRLTVT.

The V and J genes are TRBV18 and TRBJ1-4; D is undetermined. V lost 4 bases and J 0 bases, leaving 9 bases between the germline ends. The CDR3 contains 15 residues. Germline loops: CDR1 KGHSH, CDR2 LQKENI. CDR3 sequence: CASSRDTATNEKLFF. The CDR3 DNA follows: TGTGCCAGCTCACGCGACACTGCAACTAATGAAAAACTGTTTTTT.

The chain carries TRBV2 and TRBJ1-2; 7 bases fit TRBD1. This CDR3 has 14 residues. In germline, CDR1 is SNHLY, CDR2 FYNNEI. V was clipped by 6 bases and J by 4 bases; unmatched bases: 8. The DNA for the CDR3 is TGTGCCAGCAGAGCTGAGGGGGCAGGCTATGGCTACACCTTC. As protein: CASRAEGAGYGYTF.

The rearrangement uses TRBV28 and TRBJ1-5, with D perhaps TRBD1 (6 bases). The CDR3 sequence is 15 residues long. V was shortened by 3 bases and J by 5 bases, with 14 bases between the two germline ends. CDR1 and CDR2 (germline): MDHEN, SYDVKM. The CDR3 sequence: CASSLGGAVHQPQHF. The CDR3 DNA reads as TGTGCCAGCAGTTTGGGGGGGGCGGTCCATCAGCCCCAGCATTTT.

This rearrangement joins TRBV6-2 or TRBV6-3 to TRBJ2-7; no definite D call. CDR1 is MNHEY and CDR2 is SVGEGT in the germline V gene. The CDR3 has 13 residues. The V end lost 2 bases, the J end lost 6 bases, and 11 bases lay between the germline ends. The CDR3 protein is CASSYTRQSEQYV. CDR3 coding DNA: TGTGCCAGCAGTTACACTCGGCAGAGCGAGCAGTACGTC.

J is TRBJ2-3 and V is TRBV5-5; no clear D. CDR1 is SGHKS, CDR2 YYEKEE, per germline (reference sequence). CDR3 length: 12 amino acids. Trimming took 3 bases from V and 5 from J, leaving 7 bases between them. CDR3 DNA sequence: TGTGCCAGCAGCTATTTCGGAGATACGCAGTATTTT. This codes for CASSYFGDTQYF.

The CDR3 coding sequence is TGTGCCAGCAGTCGCCTTGTGAACACTGAAGCTTTCTTT. Its protein product is CASSRLVNTEAFF. The chain employs TRBV28 and TRBJ1-1; D is uncertain. Germline CDR1 is MDHEN and CDR2 is SYDVKM. The CDR3 has 13 residues. V lost 5 bases, J lost 0 bases, and 7 bases lay in between.

The chain couples TRBV7-9 to TRBJ2-3; D is uncertain. Trimming pared 0 bases from V and 5 bases from J, leaving 6 bases between. The CDR3 extends over 13 amino acids. Germline values: CDR1 SEHNR, CDR2 FQNEAQ (reference sequence). The CDR3 protein is CASSLAGEDTQYF. Here the CDR3 DNA reads TGTGCCAGCAGCTTAGCCGGTGAAGATACGCAGTATTTT.

The rearrangement joins TRBV9 to TRBJ1-4; unclear D gene. Germline V gives CDR1 SGDLS, CDR2 YYNGEE. The CDR3 has 15 residues. Trimming cost V 0 bases and J 7 bases, with 13 bases left between them. CDR3 coding DNA: TGTGCCAGCAGCGTAGCCCACGGGGTAGGTGAAAAACTGTTTTTT. Translated: CASSVAHGVGEKLFF.

The genes are TRBV5-1 and TRBJ2-7; D not resolved. The V end lost 5 bases, the J end lost 6 bases, and 12 bases lay between the germline ends. CDR3 size: 12 residues. CDR1 is SGHRS, CDR2 YFSETQ, per germline. CDR3 DNA sequence: TGCGCCAGCAGGGGCAGCACGGGCGAGCAGTACGTC. Amino acids: CASRGSTGEQYV.

The CDR3 region has the DNA TGCGCCAGCAGCCTGCAATTAGGACCCCGCCAAGCTTTCTTT. Its protein product is CASSLQLGPRQAFF. This rearrangement joins TRBV5-1 to TRBJ1-1; D is undetermined. The CDR3 has 14 amino acids. Germline values: CDR1 SGHRS, CDR2 YFSETQ. Trimming removed 4 bases at V and 9 bases at J, with 19 bases between.

The chain joins TRBV4-3 to TRBJ2-1; weak D call: TRBD2 (6 bases). The V gene lost 1 base and the J gene lost 7 bases, with 11 bases spanning the gap. This CDR3 has 14 residues. Germline V lookup: CDR1 LGHNA, CDR2 YSLEER. This CDR3 reads CASSQVGTPNEQFF. The CDR3 DNA reads as TGCGCCAGCAGCCAAGTCGGGACTCCAAATGAGCAGTTCTTC.

The chain combines TRBV12-3 or TRBV12-4 with TRBJ2-3; D not resolved. CDR3 length: 13 residues. Trimming removed 2 bases at V and 12 bases at J, with 15 bases between. The CDR3 region is CASSLRSSAPQYF. The CDR3 nucleotides are TGTGCCAGCAGTTTAAGGTCTTCAGCACCACAGTATTTT.

This clone was detected a few times. The rearrangement links TRBV5-1 to TRBJ2-3; 11 nucleotides match TRBD2. Looked up from germline, CDR1 is SGHRS and CDR2 is YFSETQ. This CDR3 comprises 15 residues. Trimming took 2 bases from V and 3 from J; bases not matched to a gene: 2. The chain's CDR3 is CASSFSGGVTDTQYF. In DNA, the CDR3 is TGCGCCAGCAGCTTTAGCGGGGGGGTAACAGATACGCAGTATTTT.

The chain links TRBV7-2 to TRBJ1-3; D is uncertain. CDR3 length: 16 amino acids. V lost 7 bases and J 0 bases, leaving 16 bases between the germline ends. CDR1 and CDR2 from the germline V gene are SGHTA and FQGNSA. The CDR3 here is CASTSGNQYSGNTIYF. The CDR3 DNA follows: TGTGCCAGCACCTCTGGGAACCAATACTCTGGAAACACCATATATTTT.